Presented here are 29 T cell receptor beta chains from one specimen sequenced in a study of blood T cell repertoires in COVID-19. TCRdb's table, derived via immunoSEQ multiplex PCR, lists solely in-frame clones and lacks some. The sample includes 150,000 to 200,000 clones, 70% to 90% seen only once; the top ten take about 8.8%. Sequenced: peripheral blood. The receptors here all came from an elderly woman with COVID-19, enrolled during active disease.

V and J are TRBV5-1 and TRBJ2-1, with 9 bases lining up with TRBD1. CDR1 SGHRS and CDR2 YFSETQ come from the germline V gene. This CDR3 is built from 14 residues. The trim removed 5 bases at V and 5 bases at J, leaving 5 bases unmatched. DNA of the CDR3: TGCGCCAGCAGGATACAGGGGGCAGACAATGAGCAGTTCTTC. It codes for CASRIQGADNEQFF. The variable domain in full, completed from reference TRBV5-1 and TRBJ2-1, reads KAGVTQTPRYLIKTRGQQVTLSCSPISGHRSVSWYQQTPGQGLQFLFEYFSETQRNKGNFPGRFSGRQFSNSRSEMNVSTLELGDSALYLCASRIQGADNEQFFGPGTRLTVL.

This chain connects TRBV2 to TRBJ1-1; 11 nucleotides line up with TRBD1. The CDR3 covers 15 residues. CDR1 SNHLY and CDR2 FYNNEI come from the germline V gene. V gave up 6 bases and J gave up 1 base; unmatched junction bases: 4. This CDR3 reads CASSRDRGENTEAFF. CDR3 DNA: TGTGCCAGCAGCCGGGACAGGGGGGAGAACACTGAAGCTTTCTTT.

This clone was seen a single time. The rearrangement uses TRBV19 and TRBJ2-5; D gene unclear. With 6 bases removed from V and 1 base from J, the gap between germline ends came to 12 bases. Germline V gene lookup returns CDR1 LNHDA and CDR2 SQIVND (reference sequence). There are 14 residues in the CDR3. For the CDR3, the DNA is TGTGCCAGTAGCTTGACACCATCCCAAGAGACCCAGTACTTC. Encoded protein: CASSLTPSQETQYF.

V usage is TRBV28 and J usage is TRBJ1-2; no firm D call. The CDR3 runs to 12 residues. V shed 4 bases and J shed 8 bases, with 11 bases lying between them. Germline-derived CDR1 and CDR2 are MDHEN and SYDVKM. The CDR3 DNA reads TGTGCCAGCAGTTCAGGTTCCCTAGGCTACACCTTC. Its protein product is CASSSGSLGYTF.

The chain joins TRBV20-1 to TRBJ1-2; D is unresolved. Germline CDR1 DFQATT, CDR2 SNEGSKA (reference sequence). CDR3 length: 11 residues. With 2 bases removed from V and 11 bases from J, the gap between germline ends came to 12 bases. The CDR3 sequence: CSARKPGSYTF. The CDR3 DNA is TGCAGTGCTAGAAAGCCGGGGTCGTACACCTTC.

This chain connects TRBV20-1 to TRBJ2-6; D may be TRBD1 (6 bases). V was cut by 3 bases and J by 0 bases, with 15 bases left in between. Germline assignment: CDR1 DFQATT and CDR2 SNEGSKA (reference sequence). CDR3 length: 17 residues. The CDR3 DNA sequence: TGCAGTGCTAGTTACCCTATGGGGGCCTCTGGGGCCAACGTCCTGACTTTC. It translates to CSASYPMGASGANVLTF.

This clone came up once. The J gene is TRBJ2-1, the V gene TRBV7-3, with 7 bases identical to TRBD2. This CDR3 has 15 amino acids. The V and J ends lost 2 bases and 8 bases, in that order; junction bases with no gene match: 9. CDR1 is SGHTA and CDR2 is FQGTGA in the germline V gene. The CDR3, as DNA: TGTGCCAGCAGCTTAGCGGGAGAGTATCTCGATGAGCAGTTCTTC. Translation gives CASSLAGEYLDEQFF.

This clone appeared a single time. CDR3: CASGKTTGGTGELFF. CDR3 bases: TGTGCTAGTGGTAAAACGACAGGGGGGACCGGGGAGCTGTTTTTT. The chain couples TRBV12-5 to TRBJ2-2, with 9 positions matching TRBD1. The trim removed 5 bases at V and 5 bases at J, leaving 6 bases unmatched. Germline values: CDR1 LGHNT, CDR2 FRNRAP. There are 15 residues in the CDR3.

This chain links TRBV5-1 with TRBJ2-5; TRBD1 aligns across 9 bases. The J segment lost 4 bases and the V segment lost 0 bases, leaving 7 bases of the junction unmatched. This CDR3 is built from 16 residues. CDR1 and CDR2 from the germline V gene are SGHRS and YFSETQ. CDR3 amino acids: CASSLAATGGTETQYF. CDR3 in DNA: TGCGCCAGCAGCTTGGCCGCGACAGGGGGAACAGAGACCCAGTACTTC.

This chain links TRBV28 with TRBJ1-2; TRBD1 matches at 9 bases. The V segment lost 6 bases and the J segment 8 bases; nucleotides outside the gene matches: 7. The CDR3 totals 13 residues. The germline CDR1 and CDR2 sequences are MDHEN and SYDVKM. CDR3 in DNA: TGTGCCAGCAGCGCACAGGGGGCGGGGGGCTACACCTTC. Protein sequence: CASSAQGAGGYTF.

This CDR3 reads CASSFGPTGQGGQPQHF. The CDR3, as DNA: TGTGCCAGCAGCTTCGGCCCTACAGGACAGGGAGGGCAGCCCCAGCATTTT. V is TRBV5-4 and J is TRBJ1-5, with TRBD1 matching 8 bases. This CDR3 spans 17 amino acids. Losses at the gene ends were 2 bases for V and 7 bases for J; bases not matched to a gene: 14. The germline V gene encodes CDR1 SGHNT and CDR2 YYREEE (reference sequence).

The chain recombines TRBV7-6 with TRBJ1-1; 10 bases map to TRBD1. The CDR3 has 17 amino acids. CDR1 and CDR2 from the germline V gene are SGHVS and FNYEAQ. V gave up 1 base and J gave up 6 bases; unmatched junction bases: 11. The DNA for the CDR3 is TGTGCCAGCAGCTTAGTGGGAGGACAGGGGGGTCAGTCTGAAGCTTTCTTT. Translating it yields CASSLVGGQGGQSEAFF.

The chain joins TRBV5-4 to TRBJ2-7; TRBD2 matches 9 bases. This CDR3 spans 13 amino acids. After removal of 4 bases from V and 4 bases from J, the junction contained 3 bases not matched to a gene. The germline V gene has CDR1 SGHNT and CDR2 YYREEE (reference sequence). The chain's CDR3 is CASSPGLAYEQYF. CDR3 in DNA: TGTGCCAGCAGCCCAGGACTAGCGTACGAGCAGTACTTC. Full variable domain (missing parts from reference TRBV5-4 and TRBJ2-7): ETGVTQSPTHLIKTRGQQVTLRCSSQSGHNTVSWYQQALGQGPQFIFQYYREEENGRGNFPPRFSGLQFPNYSSELNVNALELDDSALYLCASSPGLAYEQYFGPGTRLTVT.

The chain employs TRBV9 and TRBJ1-2; 8 bases are a match to TRBD1. CDR3 length equals 15 residues. V gave up 0 bases and J gave up 9 bases; unmatched junction bases: 10. The germline V gene encodes CDR1 SGDLS and CDR2 YYNGEE. As DNA, the CDR3 is TGTGCCAGCAGCGTAGCTGAAACAGGGGGAGTAAGCTACACCTTC. Translated, it gives CASSVAETGGVSYTF. The complete variable domain, with remaining parts taken from reference TRBV9 and TRBJ1-2, reads DSGVTQTPKHLITATGQRVTLRCSPRSGDLSVYWYQQSLDQGLQFLIQYYNGEERAKGNILERFSAQQFPDLHSELNLSSLELGDSALYFCASSVAETGGVSYTFGSGTRLTVV.

This clone has a handful of counts. V gene TRBV6-5 combines with J gene TRBJ1-3, with TRBD1 matching 7 bases. There are 14 residues in the CDR3. Germline V lookup: CDR1 MNHEY, CDR2 SVGAGI. After removal of 6 bases from V and 2 bases from J, the junction contained 4 bases not matched to a gene. CDR3 amino acids: CASRNTGAGNTIYF. The CDR3 DNA follows: TGTGCCAGCAGAAACACAGGGGCTGGAAACACCATATATTTT.

V gene TRBV7-3 combines with J gene TRBJ2-7; tentatively, D is TRBD2 (6 bases). The germline CDR1 and CDR2 sequences are SGHTA and FQGTGA. Trimming left V 2 bases short and J 7 bases short, with 18 bases between. The CDR3 sequence is 15 residues long. Here the CDR3 reads CASSLWGGSPGEQYF. CDR3 nucleotide sequence: TGTGCCAGCAGCTTATGGGGAGGCAGCCCCGGAGAGCAGTACTTC.

The chain uses TRBV2 and TRBJ1-6, with D perhaps matching TRBD1 (5 bases). Per the germline V gene, CDR1 is SNHLY and CDR2 is FYNNEI. V dropped 7 bases and J dropped 7 bases, with 17 bases sitting between them. The CDR3 consists of 15 residues. The CDR3 reads CASTTGPGGNSPLHF. CDR3 DNA: TGTGCCAGCACTACTGGGCCCGGGGGGAATTCACCCCTCCACTTT. Looking up the rest from reference TRBV2 and TRBJ1-6 gives the full variable domain: EPEVTQTPSHQVTQMGQEVILRCVPISNHLYFYWYRQILGQKVEFLVSFYNNEISEKSEIFDDQFSVERPDGSNFTLKIRSTKLEDSAMYFCASTTGPGGNSPLHFGNGTRLTVT.

The rearrangement uses TRBV19 and TRBJ1-3, with a tentative D call TRBD1 (5 bases). Trimming removed 5 bases at V and 3 bases at J, with 11 bases between. The CDR3 loop spans 14 amino acids. Germline V gene lookup returns CDR1 LNHDA and CDR2 SQIVND (reference sequence). The DNA for the CDR3 is TGTGCCAGTAGTCAACAGGATTTTGGAAACACCATATATTTT. Its protein is CASSQQDFGNTIYF. Filled out from reference TRBV19 and TRBJ1-3, the complete variable domain reads DGGITQSPKYLFRKEGQNVTLSCEQNLNHDAMYWYRQDPGQGLRLIYYSQIVNDFQKGDIAEGYSVSREKKESFPLTVTSAQKNPTAFYLCASSQQDFGNTIYFGEGSWLTVV.

This chain links TRBV10-3 with TRBJ2-7, with 8 bases aligning to TRBD1. Trimming at V came to 2 bases and at J to 4 bases, leaving 10 bases not matched to a gene. Looked up from germline, CDR1 is ENHRY and CDR2 is SYGVKD. CDR3 length: 16 residues. In DNA form, the CDR3 reads TGTGCCATCAGTGAGGCCCGGACAGGGCTTTCGTACGAGCAGTACTTC. This encodes CAISEARTGLSYEQYF.

The chain recombines TRBV15 with TRBJ2-3; 12 nucleotides match TRBD2. Trimming at V came to 1 base and at J to 2 bases, leaving 7 bases not matched to a gene. The CDR3 is 18 residues long. In germline, CDR1 is LNHNV, CDR2 YYDKDF (reference sequence). The CDR3 region has the DNA TGTGCCACCAGCAGAGGGCAGCTAGCGGGGGGGATCACAGATACGCAGTATTTT. Amino acid sequence: CATSRGQLAGGITDTQYF.

The chain recombines TRBV5-1 with TRBJ1-3; D is uncertain. The germline V gene encodes CDR1 SGHRS and CDR2 YFSETQ. V lost 0 bases to trimming and J lost 0 bases, with 7 bases between them. This CDR3 contains 15 residues. DNA for the CDR3: TGCGCCAGCAGCTTGGCGACGGGCTCTGGAAACACCATATATTTT. Its protein is CASSLATGSGNTIYF. Filled out from reference TRBV5-1 and TRBJ1-3, the complete variable domain reads KAGVTQTPRYLIKTRGQQVTLSCSPISGHRSVSWYQQTPGQGLQFLFEYFSETQRNKGNFPGRFSGRQFSNSRSEMNVSTLELGDSALYLCASSLATGSGNTIYFGEGSWLTVV.

This chain joins TRBV5-1 and TRBJ2-1; maybe TRBD2 (5 bases). Looked up from germline, CDR1 is SGHRS and CDR2 is YFSETQ. V lost 2 bases to trimming and J lost 5 bases, with 14 bases between them. CDR3 length: 15 amino acids. DNA for the CDR3: TGCGCCAGCAGCTTTAAGGCTTTGGGAGACAATGAGCAGTTCTTC. Translating it yields CASSFKALGDNEQFF.

V gene TRBV18 combines with J gene TRBJ1-1; weak D call: TRBD1 (5 bases). Germline V lookup: CDR1 KGHSH, CDR2 LQKENI. Trimming shortened V by 0 bases and J by 4 bases, and 18 bases separated the two germline ends. CDR3 length equals 17 residues. DNA for the CDR3: TGTGCCAGCTCACCACCTAATTATCGGGGGAGGGTCACTGAAGCTTTCTTT. Translation: CASSPPNYRGRVTEAFF.

The chain links TRBV3-1 (or the pseudogene TRBV3-2) to TRBJ2-7; 8 bases fit TRBD2. The CDR3 sequence is 14 residues long. The J segment lost 4 bases and the V segment lost 4 bases, leaving 6 bases of the junction unmatched. Germline loops: CDR1 LGHDT, CDR2 YNNKEL (reference sequence). The CDR3 region is CASSLSGAEYEQYF. DNA of the CDR3: TGTGCCAGCAGCCTTAGCGGGGCGGAATACGAGCAGTACTTC.

This sequence joins TRBV5-1 and TRBJ2-3; no firm D call. Germline CDR1 is SGHRS and CDR2 is YFSETQ. V lost 0 bases and J lost 0, with 8 bases in between. This CDR3 spans 15 amino acids. This CDR3 is CASSLAPSSTDTQYF. The CDR3 nucleotides read TGCGCCAGCAGCTTGGCGCCCAGTAGCACAGATACGCAGTATTTT.

V and J are TRBV6-5 and TRBJ1-2, with 12 bases matching TRBD1. Per the germline V gene, CDR1 is MNHEY and CDR2 is SVGAGI. This CDR3 is 15 amino acids long. Germline trimming cut 7 bases from V and 6 bases from J; bases unmatched to any gene: 9. CDR3 amino acids: CASTPGQGANHGYTF. Here the CDR3 DNA reads TGTGCCAGCACCCCGGGACAGGGGGCGAACCATGGCTACACCTTC.

A word on this clone: A read error may produce the germline difference seen at one junction end. The genes are TRBV2 and TRBJ1-2, with a possible D match to TRBD1 (5 bases). This CDR3 is 13 amino acids long. Germline V gene lookup returns CDR1 SNHLY and CDR2 FYNNEI. The CDR3 reads CASRRGSFYGYTF. The CDR3 DNA sequence: TGTGCTAGCAGACGGGGGTCCTTCTATGGCTACACCTTC.

The chain recombines TRBV5-1 with TRBJ1-4; TRBD1 matches at 7 bases. V lost 2 bases, J lost 5 bases, and 6 bases stayed unmatched. Per the germline V gene, CDR1 is SGHRS and CDR2 is YFSETQ. The CDR3 covers 15 residues. DNA for the CDR3: TGCGCCAGCAGCTTACAGACAGGGACCAATGAAAAACTGTTTTTT. Translated, it gives CASSLQTGTNEKLFF. The whole variable domain, remainder taken from reference TRBV5-1 and TRBJ1-4, is KAGVTQTPRYLIKTRGQQVTLSCSPISGHRSVSWYQQTPGQGLQFLFEYFSETQRNKGNFPGRFSGRQFSNSRSEMNVSTLELGDSALYLCASSLQTGTNEKLFFGSGTQLSVL.

This clone appeared once. The genes are TRBV24-1 and TRBJ2-1; 9 bases are shared with TRBD2. The CDR3 has 15 amino acids. V shed 5 bases, J shed 4 bases, and the junction held 5 bases outside the gene matches. Germline CDR1 and CDR2: KGHDR and SFDVKD. The CDR3 here is CATSAAGGPYNEQFF. The CDR3 nucleotides read TGTGCCACCAGTGCGGCGGGAGGGCCGTACAATGAGCAGTTCTTC.